The entry below describes one T cell receptor beta chain. This CDR3 comprises 13 residues. The germline gives CDR1 SQVTM, CDR2 ANQGSEA. Trimming took 4 bases from V and 9 from J; bases not matched to a gene: 7. Profiled with immunoSEQ multiplex PCR; TCRdb holds only in-frame clones, not every one. Of around 220,000 clones in the sample, around 80% are singletons; the top ten hold about 14%. The data belong to a study of cytomegalovirus exposure and HLA in healthy donors. V gene TRBV29-1 combines with J gene TRBJ2-1; 9 positions match TRBD2. The clonotype originates from a young woman in good health and CMV-seropositive. The sequencing input was PBMCs. The CDR3 coding sequence is TGCAGCGTTGGGGGCGGGAGGGGTATTGAGCAGTTCTTC. It yields the protein CSVGGGRGIEQFF.